One sample yielded the 28 T cell receptor beta chains listed below, sequenced in a study of regulatory T cells in long-lasting Graves disease. Time point in this sample: newly diagnosed GD, antithyroid drugs for less than 3 months. TCR sequences were obtained from RNA taken from PBMCs. Construction of TCR beta libraries relied on iRepertoire HTBI primers and on Arm-PCR targeting CDR3 regions. From the multiplex PCR reads, TCRdb called clonotypes with MiXCR, one entry per CDR3 protein. The table lists hundreds of thousands of distinct CDR3 sequences, 15% to 20% of them singletons. This same sample was also taken into another study, of T cells in Graves' hyperthyroidism and ophthalmopathy.

The sample was peripheral blood mononuclear cells (PBMCs), taken at new diagnosis, from a patient treated with antithyroid drugs. The receptors shown here come from a man aged 18 to 35 with Graves disease.

This clonotype was observed many times. A read error is possible here, since a much larger clone lies one base away. The chain combines TRBV6-1 with TRBJ1-5; D call uncertain. CDR3 length equals 12 residues. Germline lookup yields CDR1 MNHNS and CDR2 SASEGT. The V gene lost 4 bases and the J gene lost 4 bases, with 5 bases spanning the gap. CDR3 loop: CASSVGNQPQHF. The CDR3 DNA reads TGTGCCAGCAGTGTAGGGAATCAGCCCCAGCATTTT.

This sequence joins TRBV7-2 and TRBJ1-1; D ambiguous. Between the trimmed V and J ends, which lost 3 bases and 2 bases, there was a span of 19 bases. This CDR3 has 17 amino acids. Germline V lookup: CDR1 SGHTA, CDR2 FQGNSA. The CDR3 spells CASSFSSAVVGNTEAFF. As DNA, the CDR3 is TGTGCCAGCAGCTTCTCCTCCGCGGTTGTGGGTAACACTGAAGCTTTCTTT.

Concerning this clonotype itself: A much larger clone lies a single base off, so this may be a read error. The conserved phenylalanine or tryptophan normally closing the CDR3 is absent here, so this likely arose from a read error. The V gene is TRBV6-1, the J gene TRBJ2-7; D is unresolved. Germline assignment: CDR1 MNHNS and CDR2 SASEGT. The V end was cut by 8 bases, the J end by 0 bases, with 11 bases between. CDR3 length: 13 residues. CDR3 protein: CASRALGSYEQYL. CDR3 bases: TGTGCCAGCCGGGCCTTGGGCTCCTACGAGCAGTACCTC.

This clonotype was counted at least ten times. The chain has TRBV30 and TRBJ2-1; no firm D call. V lost 4 bases to trimming and J lost 2 bases, with 15 bases between them. This CDR3 is 15 amino acids long. Germline CDR1 GTSNPN, CDR2 SVGIG (reference sequence). The CDR3: CAWKMPSNTYNEQFF. The CDR3, as DNA: TGTGCCTGGAAGATGCCCTCCAACACCTACAATGAGCAGTTCTTC.

This clonotype was counted at least ten times. The gene calls are TRBV6-9 and TRBJ1-1, with D maybe TRBD1 (6 bases). This CDR3 has 13 residues. Trimming took off 3 bases at V and 11 bases at J, with 16 bases between the two ends. The V gene's germline CDR1 is MNHGY and CDR2 SVAAGI. CDR3 nucleotide sequence: TGTGCCAGCAGTTACCGGGACACAGGACGTGCTTTCTTT. Translating gives CASSYRDTGRAFF.

Ten or more counts support this clonotype. The chain is built from TRBV20-1 and TRBJ2-1, with D perhaps matching TRBD2 (6 bases). Between the trimmed V and J ends, which lost 6 bases and 7 bases, there was a span of 19 bases. Germline V gene sequence: CDR1 DFQATT, CDR2 SNEGSKA (reference sequence). CDR3 length: 14 amino acids. For the CDR3, the DNA is TGCAGTGCCACGGGACTGATCACGGGTAATGAGCAGTTCTTC. This gives the protein CSATGLITGNEQFF.

In its sample, this clonotype was seen many times. V usage is TRBV20-1 and J usage is TRBJ1-6; TRBD1 is a possible D gene (5 bases). V was cut by 1 base and J by 4 bases, with 17 bases left in between. This CDR3 is built from 17 residues. The germline V gene has CDR1 DFQATT and CDR2 SNEGSKA (reference sequence). CDR3 bases: TGCAGTGCTAGAGCCCTCGGGGTGGGGGAGTATAATTCACCCCTCCACTTT. Protein product: CSARALGVGEYNSPLHF.

The sample holds many counts of this clonotype. V is TRBV6-2 or TRBV6-3 and J is TRBJ2-1; D is undetermined. Germline V gene data show CDR1 as MNHEY and CDR2 as SVGEGT. The ends were cut back, 5 bases at V and 4 bases at J, with 15 bases in the middle. CDR3 size: 15 residues. The CDR3 DNA follows: TGTGCCAGCAGTGGGCTGGATCACAAATACAATGAGCAGTTCTTC. Its protein product is CASSGLDHKYNEQFF.

Note on this clonotype: Being one base from a much bigger clone, this may be a read error. The chain couples TRBV20-1 to TRBJ1-1; a possible D gene is TRBD1 (6 bases). Germline V gene sequence: CDR1 DFQATT, CDR2 SNEGSKA (reference sequence). This CDR3 comprises 16 residues. CDR3 amino acids: CSARDAGARTYGEASF. CDR3 nucleotides: TGCAGTGCTAGAGATGCGGGGGCTCGTACCTATGGTGAAGCTTCCTTT.

This clonotype came up many times. The V call is TRBV20-1, the J call TRBJ2-7, with D tentatively TRBD2 (5 bases). Trimming removed 6 bases from V and 6 bases from J, with 15 bases in between. This CDR3 region has 12 residues. The V gene's germline CDR1 is DFQATT and CDR2 SNEGSKA (reference sequence). CDR3 residues: CSASPTGIEQYF. DNA for the CDR3: TGCAGTGCCTCACCGACGGGAATCGAGCAGTACTTC.

This chain joins TRBV29-1 and TRBJ2-7; D is unresolved. The CDR3 is 12 residues long. Trimming stripped 4 bases from V and 2 bases from J, with 9 bases between. Per the germline V gene, CDR1 is SQVTM and CDR2 is ANQGSEA. For the CDR3, the DNA is TGCAGCGTTGGCTTGGCAGCCTACGAGCAGTACTTC. Protein: CSVGLAAYEQYF.

The table lists this clonotype with many counts. The genes are TRBV2 and TRBJ2-7; D not certain. The CDR3 contains 13 residues. The germline V and J ends were trimmed by 3 bases and 4 bases, with 10 bases remaining between them. The germline gives CDR1 SNHLY, CDR2 FYNNEI. The CDR3 DNA sequence: TGTGCCAGCAGTGAGGCCGCCAGGTACGAGCAGTACTTC. As protein: CASSEAARYEQYF.

This clonotype was picked up a small number of times. The CDR3 DNA reads as TGTGCCAGCAGCTTAGAGCCGGGACAGGGGCAATCAGCGGCTAGCGGCTACACCTTC. Protein sequence: CASSLEPGQGQSAASGYTF. The chain uses TRBV11-2 and TRBJ1-2; 10 bases map to TRBD1. The CDR3 is 19 amino acids. Trimming took 0 bases from V and 8 from J; bases not matched to a gene: 18. Germline V lookup: CDR1 SGHAT, CDR2 FQNNGV.

This clonotype appeared many times. This chain connects TRBV18 to TRBJ1-1, with TRBD1 identical over 7 bases. V dropped 10 bases and J dropped 5; count of bases not matched to a gene: 10. There are 13 residues in the CDR3. Germline V lookup: CDR1 KGHSH, CDR2 LQKENI. The CDR3 region has the DNA TGTGCCACCGATCAGGGGGTTTCTACTGAAGCTTTCTTT. Protein: CATDQGVSTEAFF. Complete variable domain (other parts from reference TRBV18 and TRBJ1-1): NAGVMQNPRHLVRRRGQEARLRCSPMKGHSHVYWYRQLPEEGLKFMVYLQKENIIDESGMPKERFSAEFPKEGPSILRIQQVVRGDSAAYFCATDQGVSTEAFFGQGTRLTVV.

This clonotype showed up many times. The chain couples TRBV9 to TRBJ2-7, with a possible D match to TRBD2 (7 bases). Trimming took 2 bases from V and 2 from J, leaving 11 bases between them. CDR3 length equals 14 residues. Germline V gives CDR1 SGDLS, CDR2 YYNGEE. The CDR3 sequence is CASSVGGGAYEQYF. The DNA for the CDR3 is TGTGCCAGCAGCGTTGGAGGGGGGGCCTACGAGCAGTACTTC.

This clonotype showed up many times. The chain combines TRBV3-1 with TRBJ2-5; 13 bases match TRBD2. CDR3 length: 17 amino acids. Germline CDR1 and CDR2: LGHDT and YNNKEL (reference sequence). The junction had 5 bases not matched to a gene; V was cut back by 4 bases and J by 0 bases. CDR3 nucleotides: TGTGCCAGCAGCCCCGGGACTAGCGGGACCCACCAAGAGACCCAGTACTTC. Amino acid sequence: CASSPGTSGTHQETQYF.

Details on this clonotype: A far larger clone differs by one base, so this is likely a read error. The conserved final phenylalanine or tryptophan is absent from the CDR3, which likely points to a read error. The chain links TRBV6-1 to TRBJ2-7; D unclear. V lost 2 bases to trimming and J lost 6 bases, with 5 bases between them. The CDR3 spans 11 residues. CDR1 MNHNS and CDR2 SASEGT come from the germline V gene. The CDR3 sequence: CASSELSEQYS. The CDR3 coding sequence is TGTGCCAGCAGTGAATTAAGCGAGCAGTACTCC.

This clonotype was recorded at least ten times. The chain has TRBV7-2 and TRBJ2-3; tentative D call: TRBD1 (5 bases). V was trimmed by 0 bases and J by 3 bases, leaving 10 bases between them. The germline CDR1 and CDR2 sequences are SGHTA and FQGNSA. This CDR3 is 15 amino acids long. The CDR3 protein is CASSLALPGTDTQYF. In DNA, the CDR3 is TGTGCCAGCAGCTTAGCTCTCCCAGGGACAGATACGCAGTATTTT.

This clonotype was detected many times. The chain joins TRBV30 to TRBJ1-1; D is undetermined. With 3 bases removed from V and 9 bases from J, the gap between germline ends came to 11 bases. Germline assignment: CDR1 GTSNPN and CDR2 SVGIG (reference sequence). There are 11 residues in the CDR3. The CDR3: CAWRGNRQAFF. The CDR3 DNA sequence: TGTGCCTGGAGGGGTAACCGACAAGCTTTCTTT.

The V gene is TRBV3-1, the J gene TRBJ2-1; 8 bases agree with TRBD2. J lost 5 bases, V lost 0 bases, and 9 bases had no gene match. Germline assignment: CDR1 LGHDT and CDR2 YNNKEL (reference sequence). This CDR3 region has 17 residues. The CDR3 protein is CASSQDVAGYGDNEQFF. As DNA, the CDR3 is TGTGCCAGCAGCCAAGACGTAGCGGGGTATGGCGACAATGAGCAGTTCTTC.

CDR3 sequence (DNA): TGCGCCAGCAGCCAAGAGGACAGCGTGATGACCACAGATACGCAGTATTTT. It is translated as CASSQEDSVMTTDTQYF. The chain employs TRBV4-1 and TRBJ2-3; the D gene is possibly TRBD1 (6 bases). The CDR3 consists of 17 residues. In germline, CDR1 is MGHRA, CDR2 YSYEKL. V was cut by 0 bases and J by 2 bases, with 15 bases left in between.

This clonotype showed up just a few times. CDR3 nucleotide sequence: TGTGCCAGCAGTGACTGGATCGGGAGGCCCACCAATGAGCAGTTCTTC. Translated, it gives CASSDWIGRPTNEQFF. The chain couples TRBV6-4 to TRBJ2-1; 7 positions agree with TRBD2. The germline V gene encodes CDR1 MRHNA and CDR2 SNTAGT. This CDR3 comprises 16 residues. With V trimmed by 1 base and J by 6 bases, 9 bases remained unmatched.

This chain uses TRBV14 with TRBJ1-3; possible D gene TRBD1, 5 bases. CDR1 is SGHDN, CDR2 FVKESK, per germline. Trimming stripped 5 bases from V and 2 bases from J, with 13 bases between. The CDR3 has 15 residues. The DNA of the CDR3 is TGTGCCAGCAGCGATACAGGTTCGGCTGGAAACACCATATATTTT. The encoded protein is CASSDTGSAGNTIYF.

Turning to this clonotype: The likely explanation is a read error, given a far larger clone one base away. The J gene is TRBJ2-5, the V gene TRBV11-1; D call uncertain. Germline CDR1 reads SGHAT; CDR2 reads FQDESV (reference sequence). The ends were cut back, 4 bases at V and 11 bases at J, with 14 bases in the middle. CDR3 length: 12 amino acids. For the CDR3, the DNA is TGTGCCAGCAGCTCCCTCGACAATGAGCAGTACTTC. Residues: CASSSLDNEQYF.

Comments on this clonotype: A single base is all that separates this from a far larger clone, so a read error is likely. The rearrangement uses TRBV12-3 or TRBV12-4 and TRBJ2-5; no reliable D call. Trimming stripped 5 bases from V and 7 bases from J, with 14 bases between. The CDR3 is 13 residues long. The chain's CDR3 is CASSENPRGTQYF. In DNA, the CDR3 is TGTGCCAGCAGTGAGAACCCACGAGGGACCCAGTACTTC.

There are many counts of this clonotype. The rearrangement uses TRBV11-2 and TRBJ2-3; TRBD2 is a possible D gene (5 bases). Germline V lookup: CDR1 SGHAT, CDR2 FQNNGV. CDR3 length: 15 residues. Trimming took off 5 bases at V and 0 bases at J, with 12 bases between the two ends. The CDR3: CASSPKGSSTDTQYF. CDR3 nucleotides: TGTGCCAGCAGCCCCAAAGGGAGTAGCACAGATACGCAGTATTTT.

This clonotype showed up many times. The rearrangement joins TRBV27 to TRBJ1-2; TRBD1 might be the D (5 bases). The CDR3 covers 14 residues. Germline V lookup: CDR1 MNHEY, CDR2 SMNVEV (reference sequence). Trimming left V 7 bases short and J 3 bases short, with 15 bases between. In DNA, the CDR3 is TGTGCCAGCAATCGGGCAGGGCTAGACTATGGCTACACCTTC. Translated: CASNRAGLDYGYTF.

This clonotype was seen only a few times. The chain links TRBV7-8 to TRBJ2-1; D gene ambiguous. Germline assignment: CDR1 SGHVS and CDR2 FQNEAQ. Trimming left V 5 bases short and J 5 bases short, with 13 bases between. This CDR3 contains 14 residues. CDR3 sequence (DNA): TGTGCCAGCAGCGCGGTTAGCCCAGACAATGAGCAGTTCTTC. The encoded protein is CASSAVSPDNEQFF.